The 6 T cell receptor beta chains in this list originate from one sample, sequenced in a study of cytomegalovirus exposure and HLA in healthy donors. The PCR made use of 60 Vbeta and 13 Jbeta primers. TCRdb's table, derived via immunoSEQ multiplex PCR, lists solely in-frame clones and lacks some. The sample includes approximately 180,000 clones, 84% of them seen just once. Sequenced material: PBMCs. The receptors shown here come from a girl between 5 and 17 years old in good health and CMV-seropositive.

The chain joins TRBV30 to TRBJ1-2; D remains unclear. Germline V gene sequence: CDR1 GTSNPN, CDR2 SVGIG (reference sequence). The CDR3 runs to 13 residues. The V end lost 4 bases, the J end lost 8 bases, and 17 bases lay between the germline ends. This CDR3 reads CAWIISAGFGYTF. The CDR3 coding sequence is TGTGCCTGGATTATCAGCGCGGGGTTCGGCTACACCTTC.

This sequence joins TRBV10-3 and TRBJ1-3; D remains ambiguous. With 3 bases removed from V and 0 bases from J, the gap between germline ends came to 9 bases. Germline V gene lookup returns CDR1 ENHRY and CDR2 SYGVKD. The CDR3 runs to 15 residues. CDR3 in amino acids: CAISDPEPSGNTIYF. CDR3 DNA: TGTGCCATCAGTGACCCTGAGCCCTCTGGAAACACCATATATTTT.

The gene calls are TRBV6-5 and TRBJ2-3; TRBD2 agrees at 10 bases. This CDR3 is built from 16 residues. V was pared by 2 bases and J by 6 bases, with 8 bases of the junction left unmatched. Germline CDR1 and CDR2: MNHEY and SVGAGI. CDR3 sequence: CASSYHSGGQGDTQYF. CDR3 nucleotides: TGTGCCAGCAGTTACCATAGCGGGGGGCAAGGGGATACGCAGTATTTT.

The rearrangement links TRBV9 to TRBJ1-2; 7 bases agree with TRBD1. Germline trimming cut 3 bases from V and 8 bases from J; bases unmatched to any gene: 13. The CDR3 totals 15 residues. The V gene's germline CDR1 is SGDLS and CDR2 YYNGEE. Here the CDR3 reads CASSERQGRPGGYTF. The CDR3 DNA follows: TGTGCCAGCAGCGAACGACAGGGACGGCCCGGAGGCTACACCTTC.

The genes are TRBV29-1 and TRBJ1-1; a possible D gene is TRBD1 (5 bases). The CDR3 sequence is 15 residues long. Trimming removed 7 bases from V and 0 bases from J, with 18 bases in between. Germline V CDR1 and CDR2: SQVTM, ANQGSEA. The CDR3 sequence: CSGGAGRGMNTEAFF. In nucleotides, the CDR3 is TGCAGCGGTGGGGCGGGACGGGGGATGAACACTGAAGCTTTCTTT.

This chain uses TRBV9 with TRBJ1-1; D not resolved. V lost 1 base, J lost 0 bases, and 10 bases lay in between. The CDR3 extends over 15 amino acids. CDR1 is SGDLS and CDR2 is YYNGEE in the germline V gene. CDR3 sequence (DNA): TGTGCCAGCAGCGTATCTTCCGCGATGAACACTGAAGCTTTCTTT. As protein: CASSVSSAMNTEAFF.